These 28 T cell receptor beta chains were all obtained from the same sample, sequenced in a study of breast tumors, draining lymph nodes, adjacent tissues (dated by TCRdb to the mid-2010s). Library method: multiplex PCR. For sequencing, an Illumina HiSeq 2000 was employed. TCRdb reprocessing: public reads trimmed at Q25 with fastp, clones called with MiXCR, in-frame beta chains kept. Rows with a matching CDR3 protein are joined into one entry that keeps the most common DNA and genes. In all, the sample holds about 12,000 distinct CDR3 sequences, and roughly 70% of those were seen once. About two fifths of the sample is in the top ten clones. Input material: tumor-adjacent breast tissue. The receptors were gathered from a female donor with breast cancer. Some clones in this sample may be carry-over from other donors' samples.

This clonotype was detected many times. The chain uses TRBV4-2 and TRBJ2-1; D gene ambiguous. The CDR3 totals 14 residues. Germline CDR1 is LGHNA and CDR2 is YNFKEQ. V dropped 0 bases and J dropped 9 bases, with 12 bases sitting between them. The chain's CDR3 is CASSQDHRLGEQFF. The CDR3 DNA follows: TGTGCCAGCAGCCAAGATCACCGGTTAGGTGAGCAGTTCTTC.

In its sample, this clonotype was seen many times. J is TRBJ2-5 and V is TRBV9; 12 bases agree with TRBD1. CDR3 length equals 15 residues. With V trimmed by 3 bases and J by 4 bases, 4 bases remained unmatched. CDR1 is SGDLS, CDR2 YYNGEE, per germline. The CDR3 DNA reads as TGTGCCAGCAGCGGGGGACAGGGGGCGGGAGAGACCCAGTACTTC. Amino acid sequence: CASSGGQGAGETQYF.

This clonotype has more than one count but fewer than ten. A much larger clone differs from this one at a single base, so this may be a read error. This rearrangement joins TRBV30 to TRBJ2-2; D not certain. Germline values: CDR1 GTSNPN, CDR2 SVGIG (reference sequence). V lost 8 bases and J 0 bases, leaving 13 bases between the germline ends. The CDR3 extends over 14 amino acids. This CDR3 reads CARNPGSNTGELFF. CDR3 nucleotide sequence: TGTGCCCGGAATCCGGGTTCGAACACCGGGGAGCTGTTTTTT.

Turning to this clonotype: The CDR3 end shows no conserved phenylalanine or tryptophan, and so a read error is likely. This sequence joins TRBV24-1 and TRBJ2-3; D gene uncertain. From germline, CDR1 is KGHDR and CDR2 SFDVKD. V gave up 4 bases and J gave up 3 bases, with 10 bases separating them. This CDR3 has 14 residues. CDR3 nucleotides: TGTGCCACCAGTGACCCCAGCGAGACAGATACGCAGTATCTT. As protein: CATSDPSETDTQYL.

The CDR3: CASSRRQRSSYNEQFF. Written as DNA, the CDR3 is TGTGCCAGCAGCCGTCGACAGAGAAGCTCCTACAATGAGCAGTTCTTC. The rearrangement joins TRBV5-6 to TRBJ2-1, with D perhaps matching TRBD1 (5 bases). V was clipped by 4 bases and J by 0 bases, with 14 bases between them. Looked up from germline, CDR1 is SGHDT and CDR2 is YYEEEE. This CDR3 is built from 16 residues.

The chain carries TRBV7-8 and TRBJ2-1; no definite D call. The CDR3 is 15 amino acids. Germline CDR1 and CDR2: SGHVS and FQNEAQ. Trimming shortened V by 2 bases and J by 5 bases, and 13 bases separated the two germline ends. The CDR3 sequence: CASSLTPRPHNEQFF. CDR3 DNA sequence: TGTGCCAGCAGCTTAACCCCTAGACCTCACAATGAGCAGTTCTTC. Combining the CDR3 with reference TRBV7-8 and TRBJ2-1 gives the whole variable domain GAGVSQSPRYKVAKRGQDVALRCDPISGHVSLFWYQQALGQGPEFLTYFQNEAQLDKSGLPSDRFFAERPEGSVSTLKIQRTQQEDSAVYLCASSLTPRPHNEQFFGPGTRLTVL.

This clonotype appeared a single time. The chain has TRBV20-1 and TRBJ2-1, with TRBD2 matching over 13 bases. CDR3 length equals 16 residues. V was clipped by 5 bases and J by 5 bases; unmatched bases: 9. Germline-derived CDR1 and CDR2 are DFQATT and SNEGSKA (reference sequence). The CDR3 DNA is TGCAGTGCTTCCGGGACTAGCGGGATGGCTCACAATGAGCAGTTCTTC. Translation: CSASGTSGMAHNEQFF.

The CDR3 DNA reads TGTGCCAGCAGCATAACCGGGACAGGGCCTTACGAGCAGTACTTC. It yields the protein CASSITGTGPYEQYF. V and J are TRBV7-2 and TRBJ2-7; 9 bases are a match to TRBD1. The CDR3 covers 15 residues. Germline V gene lookup returns CDR1 SGHTA and CDR2 FQGNSA. V lost 5 bases, J lost 4 bases, and 9 bases stayed unmatched.

The rearrangement uses TRBV6-5 and TRBJ1-6, with D maybe TRBD1 (5 bases). CDR1 and CDR2 (germline): MNHEY, SVGAGI. Trimming removed 6 bases from V and 5 bases from J, with 11 bases in between. This CDR3 contains 14 residues. The CDR3 region has the DNA TGTGCCAGCAGCTCCGGGGCAGATAATTCACCCCTCCACTTT. Protein sequence: CASSSGADNSPLHF.

This chain connects TRBV7-8 to TRBJ2-1; D is unresolved. The ends were cut back, 0 bases at V and 12 bases at J, with 12 bases in the middle. CDR3 length: 13 amino acids. Germline V gives CDR1 SGHVS, CDR2 FQNEAQ. The CDR3, as DNA: TGTGCCAGCAGCTTAGCGACCCTAGGTGCGCAGTTCTTC. This gives the protein CASSLATLGAQFF. The whole variable domain, remainder taken from reference TRBV7-8 and TRBJ2-1, is GAGVSQSPRYKVAKRGQDVALRCDPISGHVSLFWYQQALGQGPEFLTYFQNEAQLDKSGLPSDRFFAERPEGSVSTLKIQRTQQEDSAVYLCASSLATLGAQFFGPGTRLTVL.

J is TRBJ2-6 and V is TRBV19; the D gene could be TRBD1 or TRBD2 (5 bases each). The CDR3 length is 16 residues. Per the germline V gene, CDR1 is LNHDA and CDR2 is SQIVND (reference sequence). V lost 3 bases, J lost 3 bases, and 12 bases lay in between. CDR3: CASSIIPGSGANVLTF. The DNA of the CDR3 is TGTGCCAGTAGTATTATCCCAGGGAGTGGGGCCAACGTCCTGACTTTC.

By share, this clonotype ranks as medium-sized. The chain carries TRBV29-1 and TRBJ2-3; 8 bases agree with TRBD2. The junction had 5 bases not matched to a gene; V was cut back by 2 bases and J by 7 bases. Looked up from germline, CDR1 is SQVTM and CDR2 is ANQGSEA. This CDR3 has 13 residues. The CDR3 reads CSVEFGREYTQYF. DNA for the CDR3: TGCAGCGTTGAATTCGGGAGGGAGTATACGCAGTATTTT.

The rearrangement uses TRBV20-1 and TRBJ1-2, with D maybe TRBD1 (5 bases). The germline V gene has CDR1 DFQATT and CDR2 SNEGSKA (reference sequence). The CDR3 runs to 12 residues. V was pared by 3 bases and J by 8 bases, with 13 bases between. DNA for the CDR3: TGCAGTGCTAGGTCCGGGCGGGGGGGCTACACCTTC. It encodes CSARSGRGGYTF.

The rearrangement uses TRBV11-3 and TRBJ2-7; 7 bases are a match to TRBD1. After removal of 5 bases from V and 2 bases from J, the junction contained 6 bases not matched to a gene. CDR1 and CDR2 from the germline V gene are SGHNT and YENEEA. The CDR3 has 14 amino acids. The CDR3 nucleotides are TGTGCCAGCAGCCCCCGGACAGGCCCCTACGAGCAGTACTTC. This encodes CASSPRTGPYEQYF.

By share of the sample, this clonotype is medium-sized. The genes are TRBV2 and TRBJ1-2; D remains unclear. V was shortened by 4 bases and J by 4 bases, with 13 bases between the two germline ends. This CDR3 contains 14 residues. Germline values: CDR1 SNHLY, CDR2 FYNNEI. The CDR3: CASSGTLGPYGYTF. Written as DNA, the CDR3 is TGTGCCAGCAGTGGGACCCTAGGGCCCTATGGCTACACCTTC. The full variable domain, its missing parts supplied by reference TRBV2 and TRBJ1-2, is EPEVTQTPSHQVTQMGQEVILRCVPISNHLYFYWYRQILGQKVEFLVSFYNNEISEKSEIFDDQFSVERPDGSNFTLKIRSTKLEDSAMYFCASSGTLGPYGYTFGSGTRLTVV.

This clonotype was counted once. Relative to the germline gene, one junction end is altered; a read error may explain this. This chain joins TRBV7-9 and TRBJ2-1; 12 bases line up with TRBD1. Germline lookup yields CDR1 SEHNR and CDR2 FQNEAQ (reference sequence). The CDR3 runs 15 residues. The DNA of the CDR3 is TGTGCCAGCAGCCTAGCGGGACAGGGGGCCGATGAGCAGTTCTTC. Its translation: CASSLAGQGADEQFF.

The J gene is TRBJ2-2, the V gene TRBV30; 7 bases line up with TRBD1. The CDR3 sequence is 13 residues long. The J segment lost 4 bases and the V segment lost 3 bases, leaving 2 bases of the junction unmatched. Germline V lookup: CDR1 GTSNPN, CDR2 SVGIG (reference sequence). The DNA of the CDR3 is TGTGCCTGGAGCCGACAGGGCACCGGGGAGCTGTTTTTT. It translates to CAWSRQGTGELFF.

The chain has TRBV10-2 and TRBJ2-1; 8 positions agree with TRBD2. V trimming: 6 bases; J trimming: 0 bases; junction bases outside the gene matches: 4. The CDR3 is 15 residues long. The germline V gene encodes CDR1 WSHSY and CDR2 SAAADI. The CDR3 sequence: CASSPTSGSYNEQFF. The CDR3 DNA reads TGCGCCAGCAGCCCCACTAGCGGCTCCTACAATGAGCAGTTCTTC.

The genes are TRBV5-8 and TRBJ2-2, with 8 positions matching TRBD1. Germline lookup yields CDR1 SGHTS and CDR2 YDEGEE. Losses at the gene ends were 0 bases for V and 7 bases for J; bases not matched to a gene: 5. The CDR3 length is 15 residues. The CDR3 here is CASSLGGQGSGELFF. CDR3 nucleotide sequence: TGTGCCAGCAGCTTGGGCGGACAGGGCAGCGGGGAGCTGTTTTTT.

This clonotype came up many times. The chain couples TRBV5-1 to TRBJ2-1; D remains unclear. CDR1 and CDR2 (germline): SGHRS, YFSETQ. V lost 0 bases to trimming and J lost 5 bases, with 3 bases between them. The CDR3 runs to 12 residues. Written as DNA, the CDR3 is TGCGCCAGCAGCTTGGAGGACAATGAGCAGTTCTTC. Translation gives CASSLEDNEQFF.

This clonotype was seen only once. The chain is built from TRBV18 and TRBJ1-4; unclear D gene. Deletions cut 6 bases from V and 11 bases from J, with 16 bases between. The CDR3 spans 13 residues. Looked up from germline, CDR1 is KGHSH and CDR2 is LQKENI. CDR3 nucleotide sequence: TGTGCCAGCTCGCGCCTCCCCGTTGGGAAACTGTTTTTT. It encodes CASSRLPVGKLFF.

Sample share makes this clonotype medium-sized. The V gene is TRBV4-3, the J gene TRBJ1-2, with D hard to call. The length of the CDR3 is 14 residues. Germline V gene sequence: CDR1 LGHNA, CDR2 YSLEER. The germline V and J ends were trimmed by 1 base and 2 bases, with 8 bases remaining between them. In DNA, the CDR3 is TGCGCCAGCAGCCAAGGTCGTCAAAACTATGGCTACACCTTC. Its translation is CASSQGRQNYGYTF.

The V gene is TRBV24-1, the J gene TRBJ2-1; TRBD1 is a possible D gene (6 bases). The CDR3 is 18 residues long. The germline V gene encodes CDR1 KGHDR and CDR2 SFDVKD. The V and J ends lost 4 bases and 0 bases respectively, with 18 bases between them. The CDR3: CATSENGVTGRSYNEQFF. CDR3 sequence (DNA): TGTGCCACCAGTGAAAACGGGGTGACAGGCCGCTCCTACAATGAGCAGTTCTTC.

CDR3 sequence (DNA): TGTGCCAGTAGTATTAGCGGGAAAGCCGGGGAGCTGTTTTTT. Protein product: CASSISGKAGELFF. The gene calls are TRBV19 and TRBJ2-2, with 8 bases identical to TRBD2. This CDR3 has 14 residues. The V and J ends lost 3 bases and 6 bases, in that order; junction bases with no gene match: 3. CDR1 and CDR2 from the germline V gene are LNHDA and SQIVND (reference sequence).

This clonotype was seen a single time. V usage is TRBV11-2 and J usage is TRBJ2-2; 7 bases map to TRBD2. Germline assignment: CDR1 SGHAT and CDR2 FQNNGV. J gave up 2 bases and V 1 base, and 4 bases lay outside the gene matches. This CDR3 is 16 amino acids long. The DNA for the CDR3 is TGTGCCAGCAGCTTAGGGGGGGACTATAACACCGGGGAGCTGTTTTTT. Its protein product is CASSLGGDYNTGELFF.

This clonotype is judged medium-sized. The chain employs TRBV7-9 and TRBJ2-7; 7 nucleotides agree with TRBD1. The CDR3 has 12 amino acids. Trimming cost V 5 bases and J 3 bases; bases outside gene matches: 1. The V gene's germline CDR1 is SEHNR and CDR2 FQNEAQ (reference sequence). The CDR3: CASSRQGYEQYF. CDR3 sequence (DNA): TGTGCCAGCAGCCGACAGGGCTACGAGCAGTACTTC.

This sequence joins TRBV14 and TRBJ2-7, with TRBD2 identical over 7 bases. Germline V gene data show CDR1 as SGHDN and CDR2 as FVKESK. The CDR3 loop spans 14 amino acids. J gave up 6 bases and V 1 base, and 6 bases lay outside the gene matches. CDR3: CASSQGTRRGEQYF. The CDR3 DNA is TGTGCCAGCAGCCAAGGGACTAGGAGGGGCGAGCAGTACTTC.

This chain joins TRBV29-1 and TRBJ1-5; TRBD1 matches 7 bases. CDR1 is SQVTM, CDR2 ANQGSEA, per germline. Losses at the gene ends were 6 bases for V and 7 bases for J; bases not matched to a gene: 9. The CDR3 is made up of 13 amino acids. CDR3 loop: CSVRGGAGQPQHF. The CDR3 DNA is TGCAGCGTACGAGGGGGCGCAGGGCAGCCCCAGCATTTT.